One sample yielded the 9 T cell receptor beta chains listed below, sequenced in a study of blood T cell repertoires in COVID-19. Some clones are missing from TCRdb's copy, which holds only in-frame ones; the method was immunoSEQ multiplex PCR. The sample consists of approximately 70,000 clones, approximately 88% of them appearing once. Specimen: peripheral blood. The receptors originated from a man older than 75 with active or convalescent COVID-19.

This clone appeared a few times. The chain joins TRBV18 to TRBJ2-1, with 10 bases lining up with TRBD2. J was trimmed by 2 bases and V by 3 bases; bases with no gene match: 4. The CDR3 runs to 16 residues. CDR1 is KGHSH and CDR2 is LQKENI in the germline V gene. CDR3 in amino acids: CASSPGTSGAYNEQFF. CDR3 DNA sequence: TGTGCCAGCTCACCCGGAACTAGCGGGGCCTACAATGAGCAGTTCTTC.

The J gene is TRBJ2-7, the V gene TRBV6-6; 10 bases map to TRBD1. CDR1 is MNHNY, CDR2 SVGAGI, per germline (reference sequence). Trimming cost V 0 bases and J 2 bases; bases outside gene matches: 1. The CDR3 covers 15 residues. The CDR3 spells CASSYSDRGPYEQYF. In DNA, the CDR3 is TGTGCCAGCAGTTACTCTGACAGGGGGCCCTACGAGCAGTACTTC.

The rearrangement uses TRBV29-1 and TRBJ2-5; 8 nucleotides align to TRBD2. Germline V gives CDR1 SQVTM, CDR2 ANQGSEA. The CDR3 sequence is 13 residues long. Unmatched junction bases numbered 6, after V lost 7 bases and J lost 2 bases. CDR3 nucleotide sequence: TGCAGCGCGACTAGCGTAAGACAAGAGACCCAGTACTTC. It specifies CSATSVRQETQYF.

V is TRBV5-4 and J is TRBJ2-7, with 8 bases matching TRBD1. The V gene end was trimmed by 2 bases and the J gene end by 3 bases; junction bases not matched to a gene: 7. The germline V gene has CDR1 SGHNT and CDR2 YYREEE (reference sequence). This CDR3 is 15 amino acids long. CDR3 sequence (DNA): TGTGCCAGCAGCTTCTCCGGGACAGGACACTACGAGCAGTACTTC. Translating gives CASSFSGTGHYEQYF. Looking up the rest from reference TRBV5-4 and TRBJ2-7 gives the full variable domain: ETGVTQSPTHLIKTRGQQVTLRCSSQSGHNTVSWYQQALGQGPQFIFQYYREEENGRGNFPPRFSGLQFPNYSSELNVNALELDDSALYLCASSFSGTGHYEQYFGPGTRLTVT.

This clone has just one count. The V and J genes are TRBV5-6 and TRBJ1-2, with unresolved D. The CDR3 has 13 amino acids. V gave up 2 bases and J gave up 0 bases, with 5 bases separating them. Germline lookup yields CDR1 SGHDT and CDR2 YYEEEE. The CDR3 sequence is CASSFAANYGYTF. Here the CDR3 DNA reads TGTGCCAGCAGCTTCGCAGCTAACTATGGCTACACCTTC.

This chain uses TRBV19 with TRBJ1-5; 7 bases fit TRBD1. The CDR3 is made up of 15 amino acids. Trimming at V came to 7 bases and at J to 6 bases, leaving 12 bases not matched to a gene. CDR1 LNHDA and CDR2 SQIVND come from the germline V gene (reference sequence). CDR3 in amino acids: CASTTTGFVSQPQHF. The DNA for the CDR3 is TGTGCCAGTACTACGACAGGGTTTGTTAGTCAGCCCCAGCATTTT.

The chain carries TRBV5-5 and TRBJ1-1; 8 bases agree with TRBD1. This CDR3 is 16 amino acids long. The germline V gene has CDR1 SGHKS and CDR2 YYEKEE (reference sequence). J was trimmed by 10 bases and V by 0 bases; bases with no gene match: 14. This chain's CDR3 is CASSLVGNSQGVGAFF. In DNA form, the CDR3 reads TGTGCCAGCAGCTTGGTGGGGAATTCACAGGGGGTAGGAGCTTTCTTT.

The CDR3 spells CASSRVFPEGEQYF. The CDR3 bases are TGTGCCAGCAGTCGGGTCTTCCCGGAGGGCGAGCAGTACTTC. The chain couples TRBV6-5 to TRBJ2-7, with D possibly TRBD2 on 6 matching bases. V was cut by 5 bases and J by 6 bases, with 17 bases left in between. Germline-derived CDR1 and CDR2 are MNHEY and SVGAGI. This CDR3 spans 14 amino acids.

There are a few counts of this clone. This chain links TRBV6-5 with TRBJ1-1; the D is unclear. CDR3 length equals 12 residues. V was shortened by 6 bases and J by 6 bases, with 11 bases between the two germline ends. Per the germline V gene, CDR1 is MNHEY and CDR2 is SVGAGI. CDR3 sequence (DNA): TGTGCCAGCAGGGCCCGTTGGTCTGAAGCTTTCTTT. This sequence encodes CASRARWSEAFF.